The text below deals with one T cell receptor beta chain. The specificity of this receptor is unknown. The input lacks base qualities; no much larger clone sits a single base away. RNA was isolated from bulk, unsorted tissue, and RNA quality was assessed with a NanoDrop ND-1000 and an Agilent 2100. Distant non-tumor tissue taken more than 3 cm from the tumor edge was used as the normal lung sample. The donors were newly diagnosed lung cancer patients admitted for thoracic surgery in China from August to November 2014 who had not received prior chemotherapy. Patients with previous radiotherapy or chemotherapy, or with another concurrent cancer, were excluded from the study. Surgical tissue pieces of about 1-2 cm3 were preserved in RNAlater solution and stored at -80 °C until use. The germline V and J ends show losses of 4 bases and 7 bases respectively, and no gene match explains 8 bases of the junction. According to the germline V gene, CDR1 reads SGHTA and CDR2 reads FQGTGA. The CDR3 runs 15 amino acids, cysteine and phenylalanine included. The DNA shown is the 45-base CDR3, in frame from base 1.

Library preparation was by multiplex PCR. Sequencing relied on an Illumina HiSeq 2500. TCRbeta libraries were constructed through three rounds of nested PCR with primers (Table S4) according to protocols modified from ARM-PCR. PCR products of 200-500 bp were gel-excised and purified with the QIAquick gel extraction kit before sequencing. As for the original processing: Reads were cleaned with Trimmomatic, merged with FLASH into complete CDR3 sequences, and assigned to V(D)J germline segments with MiTCR. Clonal diversity was calculated as the inverse Simpson's index using VDJtools. A read counted as productive if the sequence was in-frame and lacked a premature stop codon. TCRdb cleaned the public reads at Q25 with fastp, built clones with MiXCR and kept in-frame beta chains. A single entry per CDR3 protein holds the most common genes and DNA from its merged rows. Here the V and J calls rest on TCRdb's processing, not on the authors' analysis. The sample yields almost 75,000 distinct CDR3 sequences; around 70% were counted once. About 30% of the sample is held by the ten biggest clonotypes.

These data are taken from a study of tumor and adjacent non-tumor tissue in lung cancer (dated by TCRdb to the late 2010s). With regard to the full study: The cohort included around twelve adenocarcinoma, a couple of squamous cell carcinoma and 1 small cell lung cancer patients. The approximately 15 enrolled patients, of whom some 10 were men and 5 were women, were aged about 31 to 76 years and were diagnosed with TNM stage I to III disease. A total of roughly 130 million productive TCRbeta reads were generated by sequencing, corresponding to an average of about 4.17 million reads per sample. Bulk TCRbeta repertoires were compared between lung tumor tissue and matched distant non-tumor lung tissue obtained from around 14 lung cancer patients. For each patient, one tumor sample and one normal lung sample were taken, giving approximately 30 paired specimens that underwent TCRbeta CDR3 sequencing. Here is what the overall study found, with its caveats: Only roughly 14 patients were in the cohort, and the authors stated that larger samples and more detailed clinical data are needed. Because peripheral blood was not sequenced, the blood TCRbeta repertoires of the lung cancer patients in the study went unexamined. Significantly higher TCR diversity was found in younger patients, and higher tumor TCR diversity was associated with shorter overall and disease-free survival. Significantly higher TCR diversity (inverse Simpson) was observed in tumor tissue than in normal lung tissue (about 410 vs 180, P = 0.0075, Mann-Whitney U test). The sequencing platform is not named in the methods, and unique molecular identifiers are not mentioned. In normal lung, the top 100 clones accounted for a significantly larger cumulative share of the repertoire than in tumor tissue.

Sequenced input: distant non-tumor lung tissue. The rearrangement combines TRBV7-3 with TRBJ2-1; TRBD2 lines up with 9 middle nucleotides. This receptor was taken from a woman aged 45-60 years with non-small cell lung cancer. The DNA sequence reads TGTGCCAGCAGCTCCTCAGCGGGAGGTTTGAATGAGCAGTTCTTC. The translation is CASSSSAGGLNEQFF. Reference TRBV7-3 and TRBJ2-1 proteins supply the regions before and after the CDR3; the full variable domain is: GAGVSQTPSNKVTEKGKYVELRCDPISGHTALYWYRQSLGQGPEFLIYFQGTGAADDSGLPNDRFFAVRPEGSVSTLKIQRTERGDSAVYLCASSSSAGGLNEQFFGPGTRLTVL.